A selection of T cell receptor beta chains follows, all from one sample in a study of blood T cell repertoires in COVID-19. Assay: immunoSEQ multiplex PCR; the TCRdb copy retains only in-frame clones and omits some. Among roughly 190,000 clones listed, around 87% were seen once. The sample taken for sequencing was PBMCs or T cells enriched from blood (not recorded which). These receptors all come from a woman aged 25 to 39 who had recovered from COVID-19. Each CDR3 is given with its conserved first and last residue. The order of the fields is CDR3 DNA, CDR3 protein, J gene, V gene, D gene, clone size. A D gene is named only where the DNA matches it firmly. Clone size appears in some rows only: once, few, many, or a class for an expanded clone.

CDR3nt: TGTGCCAGCAGCCAAGATGCCGACAGGGGCTTCGATGGCTACACCTTC; CDR3aa: CASSQDADRGFDGYTF; j_gene: TRBJ1-2; v_gene: TRBV4-2; d_gene: TRBD1; abundance: once
CDR3nt: TGTGCCGGAAAACAGGGAACTGGAAACACCATATATTTT; CDR3aa: CAGKQGTGNTIYF; j_gene: TRBJ1-3; v_gene: TRBV30; d_gene: .; abundance: .
CDR3nt: TGTGCCAGCTCACCACCCGGAGGCATTAGACAGGGGGGCTACACCTTC; CDR3aa: CASSPPGGIRQGGYTF; j_gene: TRBJ1-2; v_gene: TRBV18; d_gene: TRBD1; abundance: .
CDR3nt: TGTGCCACCAAGGGACAGGGGGACCTAACAGCTGGAAACACCATATATTTT; CDR3aa: CATKGQGDLTAGNTIYF; j_gene: TRBJ1-3; v_gene: TRBV19; d_gene: TRBD1; abundance: .
CDR3nt: TGTGCCAGCAGCACAAGCGGGAGTTGGTCCAGGGATGAGCAGTTCTTC; CDR3aa: CASSTSGSWSRDEQFF; j_gene: TRBJ2-1; v_gene: TRBV9; d_gene: TRBD2; abundance: .
CDR3nt: TGTGCCAGCACGGGTCTCATGACCTACAATGAGCAGTTCTTC; CDR3aa: CASTGLMTYNEQFF; j_gene: TRBJ2-1; v_gene: TRBV6-4; d_gene: .; abundance: .
CDR3nt: TGCAGCGTTCAGGCGACAGGGGACCATTCGTGGACCCAGTACTTC; CDR3aa: CSVQATGDHSWTQYF; j_gene: TRBJ2-5; v_gene: TRBV29-1; d_gene: TRBD1; abundance: .
CDR3nt: TGTGCCTGGAGACAGGCGAGAAACTATGGCTACACCTTC; CDR3aa: CAWRQARNYGYTF; j_gene: TRBJ1-2; v_gene: TRBV30; d_gene: .; abundance: once
CDR3nt: TGCAGTGCTAGTAACCTAGCGGGACCCTTACCGGAGACCCAGTACTTC; CDR3aa: CSASNLAGPLPETQYF; j_gene: TRBJ2-5; v_gene: TRBV20-1; d_gene: TRBD2; abundance: .
CDR3nt: TGTGCCAGCAGCCCAGGCAGGGTGTACTCCTATAATTCACCCCTCCACTTT; CDR3aa: CASSPGRVYSYNSPLHF; j_gene: TRBJ1-6; v_gene: TRBV6-2/TRBV6-3; d_gene: .; abundance: .
CDR3nt: TGTGCCAGCAGTCTACAGGCCCCGGGTGGCTACACCTTC; CDR3aa: CASSLQAPGGYTF; j_gene: TRBJ1-2; v_gene: TRBV12-3/TRBV12-4; d_gene: .; abundance: .
CDR3nt: TGTGCCAGCAGTGACAGGATGAACACTGAAGCTTTCTTT; CDR3aa: CASSDRMNTEAFF; j_gene: TRBJ1-1; v_gene: TRBV25-1; d_gene: .; abundance: once
CDR3nt: TGTGCCAGCAGCTTTGGCTCCAACAATGAGCAGTTCTTC; CDR3aa: CASSFGSNNEQFF; j_gene: TRBJ2-1; v_gene: TRBV7-3; d_gene: .; abundance: .
CDR3nt: TGTGCCAGCAGCTTGGACGCGGGAGACTACAATGAGCAGTTCTTC; CDR3aa: CASSLDAGDYNEQFF; j_gene: TRBJ2-1; v_gene: TRBV5-4; d_gene: TRBD2; abundance: .
CDR3nt: TGTGCCAGTCGACAGGGGACGGAGGTCACTGAAGCTTTCTTT; CDR3aa: CASRQGTEVTEAFF; j_gene: TRBJ1-1; v_gene: TRBV7-8; d_gene: TRBD1; abundance: .
CDR3nt: TGTGCCAGCAGTTTATCGGACAGCTACGAGCAGTACTTC; CDR3aa: CASSLSDSYEQYF; j_gene: TRBJ2-7; v_gene: TRBV28; d_gene: .; abundance: .
CDR3nt: TGTGCCAGCAGCGCCGAGGGGACAGGGACATACACTGAAGCTTTCTTT; CDR3aa: CASSAEGTGTYTEAFF; j_gene: TRBJ1-1; v_gene: TRBV9; d_gene: TRBD1; abundance: .
CDR3nt: TGTGCCAGCAGTACAAGCAATCAGCCCCAGCATTTT; CDR3aa: CASSTSNQPQHF; j_gene: TRBJ1-5; v_gene: TRBV12-3/TRBV12-4; d_gene: .; abundance: .
CDR3nt: TGCGCCAGCAGCCAAGACCCTTGGGCCCCCAGCGGGAGAAAGGGTGAGCAGTTCTTC; CDR3aa: CASSQDPWAPSGRKGEQFF; j_gene: TRBJ2-1; v_gene: TRBV4-3; d_gene: TRBD2; abundance: .
CDR3nt: TGTGCCAGCAGCTCCAGGGGAAACACTGAAGCTTTCTTT; CDR3aa: CASSSRGNTEAFF; j_gene: TRBJ1-1; v_gene: TRBV11-3; d_gene: .; abundance: .
CDR3nt: TGTGCCAGTACCAATACACCAGGGGACCGGGAGACCCAGTACTTC; CDR3aa: CASTNTPGDRETQYF; j_gene: TRBJ2-5; v_gene: TRBV19; d_gene: .; abundance: .
CDR3nt: TGTGCCAGTAGCCGGACAGATTATAATTCACCCCTCCACTTT; CDR3aa: CASSRTDYNSPLHF; j_gene: TRBJ1-6; v_gene: TRBV19; d_gene: .; abundance: .
CDR3nt: TGTGCCAGCAGTTACTCGATGGGACAGTCCTCGGGGGGCTACACCTTC; CDR3aa: CASSYSMGQSSGGYTF; j_gene: TRBJ1-2; v_gene: TRBV6-5; d_gene: TRBD1; abundance: .
CDR3nt: TGTGCCAGCAGCTCAGGGACTTCCATGGGGTACGAGCAGTACTTC; CDR3aa: CASSSGTSMGYEQYF; j_gene: TRBJ2-7; v_gene: TRBV9; d_gene: .; abundance: .
CDR3nt: TGTGCCACCAGTGATCGGCGGGACAGGGCGTCCGAGACCCAGTACTTC; CDR3aa: CATSDRRDRASETQYF; j_gene: TRBJ2-5; v_gene: TRBV24-1; d_gene: TRBD1; abundance: .
CDR3nt: TGTGCCAGCAGCGTAGACCTAGCGGGTTACAATGAGCAGTTCTTC; CDR3aa: CASSVDLAGYNEQFF; j_gene: TRBJ2-1; v_gene: TRBV9; d_gene: TRBD2; abundance: .
CDR3nt: TGTGCCAGCAGCCCCGACAGGGAGAGTCAGCCCCAGCATTTT; CDR3aa: CASSPDRESQPQHF; j_gene: TRBJ1-5; v_gene: TRBV6-5; d_gene: TRBD1; abundance: .
CDR3nt: TGTGCCAGCGGTACGCGCGATACGCAGTATTTT; CDR3aa: CASGTRDTQYF; j_gene: TRBJ2-3; v_gene: TRBV7-9; d_gene: .; abundance: .
CDR3nt: TGTGCCAGCAGCCAAGCCGCGGGGGGGTACCAAGAGACCCAGTACTTC; CDR3aa: CASSQAAGGYQETQYF; j_gene: TRBJ2-5; v_gene: TRBV3-1/TRBV3-2; d_gene: TRBD2; abundance: .
CDR3nt: TGTGCCAGCAGCCCCACGCCCGACACGACCCTCTACGAGCAGTACTTC; CDR3aa: CASSPTPDTTLYEQYF; j_gene: TRBJ2-7; v_gene: TRBV3-1/TRBV3-2; d_gene: .; abundance: .
CDR3nt: TGTGCCACCAGTGACCCCAGGGGGCAGACCGGGGAGCTGTTTTTT; CDR3aa: CATSDPRGQTGELFF; j_gene: TRBJ2-2; v_gene: TRBV24-1; d_gene: TRBD1; abundance: .
CDR3nt: TGTGCCAGCAGCGGTCAGGGGGCAACCTACGAGCAGTACTTC; CDR3aa: CASSGQGATYEQYF; j_gene: TRBJ2-7; v_gene: TRBV11-2; d_gene: TRBD1; abundance: .
CDR3nt: TGTGCCAGCAGGCCGGACAGGAACACTGAAGCTTTCTTT; CDR3aa: CASRPDRNTEAFF; j_gene: TRBJ1-1; v_gene: TRBV7-9; d_gene: .; abundance: .
CDR3nt: TGTGCCTGGACCCCCGGGGAGCGGGGGGACTATGGCTACACCTTC; CDR3aa: CAWTPGERGDYGYTF; j_gene: TRBJ1-2; v_gene: TRBV30; d_gene: .; abundance: .
CDR3nt: TGTGCCAGCAGTTACGGACAGCTCTACGAGCAGTACTTC; CDR3aa: CASSYGQLYEQYF; j_gene: TRBJ2-7; v_gene: TRBV6-2/TRBV6-3; d_gene: .; abundance: .
CDR3nt: TGTGCCAGCAGCTTAGCTGGGGCGGCAAACACTGAAGCTTTCTTT; CDR3aa: CASSLAGAANTEAFF; j_gene: TRBJ1-1; v_gene: TRBV7-3; d_gene: .; abundance: .
CDR3nt: TGTGCCAGCAGCCTTAGTCCTAGCGGATCCTCCTACGAGCAGTACTTC; CDR3aa: CASSLSPSGSSYEQYF; j_gene: TRBJ2-7; v_gene: TRBV11-2; d_gene: TRBD2; abundance: .
CDR3nt: TGTGCCACCAGTGATTCCGGGGGAGGAGGCACTGAAGCTTTCTTT; CDR3aa: CATSDSGGGGTEAFF; j_gene: TRBJ1-1; v_gene: TRBV24-1; d_gene: .; abundance: .
CDR3nt: TGTGCCAGCAGCTTGGTGGGGACAGGCCCCTACGAGCAGTACTTC; CDR3aa: CASSLVGTGPYEQYF; j_gene: TRBJ2-7; v_gene: TRBV5-6; d_gene: TRBD1; abundance: .
CDR3nt: TGTGCCAGCAGCAACACGGGACAGGGGGTCAATGAGCAGTTCTTC; CDR3aa: CASSNTGQGVNEQFF; j_gene: TRBJ2-1; v_gene: TRBV13; d_gene: TRBD1; abundance: .
CDR3nt: TGTGCCAGCAGCCCGTCGGGGGGAAACACTGAAGCTTTCTTT; CDR3aa: CASSPSGGNTEAFF; j_gene: TRBJ1-1; v_gene: TRBV7-2; d_gene: .; abundance: .
CDR3nt: TGTGCCAGCGGGGCCAATCAGCCCCAGCATTTT; CDR3aa: CASGANQPQHF; j_gene: TRBJ1-5; v_gene: TRBV28; d_gene: .; abundance: .
CDR3nt: TGTGCCAGCAGCGCGTCTTCCTACGAGCAGTACTTC; CDR3aa: CASSASSYEQYF; j_gene: TRBJ2-7; v_gene: TRBV5-6; d_gene: .; abundance: .
CDR3nt: TGTGCCAGCAGGACTAGCTGGGCCACCCAGTACTTC; CDR3aa: CASRTSWATQYF; j_gene: TRBJ2-5; v_gene: TRBV12-3/TRBV12-4; d_gene: TRBD2; abundance: .
CDR3nt: TGTGCCAGCAGTTACCAAAAGACAGGGACTAGCTATGGCTACACCTTC; CDR3aa: CASSYQKTGTSYGYTF; j_gene: TRBJ1-2; v_gene: TRBV6-5; d_gene: TRBD1; abundance: .
CDR3nt: TGTGCCAGCAGTCGCCTCGGAGGGACTAGCGGCTCTGGGGCCAACGTCCTGACTTTC; CDR3aa: CASSRLGGTSGSGANVLTF; j_gene: TRBJ2-6; v_gene: TRBV6-2/TRBV6-3; d_gene: TRBD2; abundance: .
CDR3nt: TGTGCCAGCTCACTCACAGGACAGGATGGCTACACCTTC; CDR3aa: CASSLTGQDGYTF; j_gene: TRBJ1-2; v_gene: TRBV18; d_gene: TRBD1; abundance: .
CDR3nt: TGTGCCAGCAGCCGCGACAGGGCTGGAAACACCATATATTTT; CDR3aa: CASSRDRAGNTIYF; j_gene: TRBJ1-3; v_gene: TRBV7-2; d_gene: TRBD1; abundance: .
CDR3nt: TGTGCCAGCAGCAGGGAGGACGAGCAGTACTTC; CDR3aa: CASSREDEQYF; j_gene: TRBJ2-7; v_gene: TRBV4-2; d_gene: .; abundance: .
CDR3nt: TGTGCCAGCAGCTTGGAGCTAGCGGGAGAGGCTAGGGGTAATGAGCAGTTCTTC; CDR3aa: CASSLELAGEARGNEQFF; j_gene: TRBJ2-1; v_gene: TRBV5-4; d_gene: TRBD2; abundance: .
CDR3nt: TGTGCCAGCAGTTACCAACAAGTGAACACTGAAGCTTTCTTT; CDR3aa: CASSYQQVNTEAFF; j_gene: TRBJ1-1; v_gene: TRBV6-5; d_gene: .; abundance: .
CDR3nt: TGTGCCAGCTCACCCAGTGGAAGGGAGATTAACTATGGCTACACCTTC; CDR3aa: CASSPSGREINYGYTF; j_gene: TRBJ1-2; v_gene: TRBV18; d_gene: .; abundance: .
CDR3nt: TGTGCCAGCAGCGCCGTCCCGGGACAGGGCGTCCGGGGATATGGTGAGCAGTTCTTC; CDR3aa: CASSAVPGQGVRGYGEQFF; j_gene: TRBJ2-1; v_gene: TRBV3-1/TRBV3-2; d_gene: TRBD1; abundance: .
CDR3nt: TGTGCCAGCAGCGTCGGGACAGGGTCAGATACGCAGTATTTT; CDR3aa: CASSVGTGSDTQYF; j_gene: TRBJ2-3; v_gene: TRBV9; d_gene: TRBD1; abundance: .
CDR3nt: TGTGCCACCAGCAGCGCGGGGGGCAATCAGCCCCAGCATTTT; CDR3aa: CATSSAGGNQPQHF; j_gene: TRBJ1-5; v_gene: TRBV24-1; d_gene: .; abundance: once